Detailed here is one T cell receptor (beta chain). This specimen comes from a study of cytomegalovirus exposure and HLA in healthy donors. The data were produced by immunoSEQ multiplex PCR, yet TCRdb's version contains in-frame clones alone and is incomplete. The table lists tens of thousands of clones, nearly 96% of them singletons. Trimming cost V 4 bases and J 7 bases; bases outside gene matches: 5. CDR3 length: 15 residues. Per the germline V gene, CDR1 is SNHLY and CDR2 is FYNNEI. The TCR was taken from a woman aged 18 to 35 in good health and CMV-seropositive. This chain links TRBV2 with TRBJ2-1; 12 positions match TRBD2. The sequencing sample was made of PBMCs. CDR3 sequence reads: CASSGGLAGGNEQFF. The DNA for the CDR3 is TGTGCCAGCAGTGGAGGGCTAGCGGGGGGGAATGAGCAGTTCTTC.